The present T cell receptor (beta chain) was sequenced within a study of T cell changes during pregnancy in multiple sclerosis. Measured with immunoSEQ multiplex PCR; TCRdb has only the in-frame clones, and not every one. The repertoire includes tens of thousands of clones, approximately 92% of them detected once, and under 2% sits in the top ten. The table lists this clone with a count of one. The CDR3 has 15 residues. The V end was cut by 4 bases, the J end by 4 bases, with 16 bases between. Germline lookup yields CDR1 MNHEY and CDR2 SVGAGI. Material: peripheral blood, obtained in the second trimester of pregnancy. The sequence came from a female donor with multiple sclerosis, enrolled in a pregnancy study. The chain carries TRBV6-5 and TRBJ1-1; tentative D call: TRBD1 (5 bases). The CDR3 coding sequence is TGTGCCAGCAGTTCACACCAGGGTATCGGCACTGAAGCTTTCTTT. Translated, it gives CASSSHQGIGTEAFF.